The TCR beta chain under discussion was sequenced for a study of CD8 T cells in Susac syndrome. Random-hexamer reverse transcription was applied to about 0.45 to 1 ug RNA. The immunoSEQ assay covered 54 Vbeta and 13 Jbeta segments for CDR3. MiXCR was run by TCRdb on the immunoSEQ multiplex PCR reads, yielding one entry per CDR3 protein. Among some 120,000 distinct CDR3 sequences, 91% were seen once, and the ten largest hold around 0.22%. The germline V gene encodes CDR1 LNHDA and CDR2 SQIVND (reference sequence). This CDR3 comprises 14 residues. V lost 4 bases, J lost 5 bases, and 14 bases lay in between. TEMRA cells underwent FACS enrichment and CD8+ and CD4+ T cells underwent negative isolation.

The genes are TRBV19 and TRBJ1-1, with D unclear. Sequenced sample: CD8+ T cells from PBMCs. The origin of this receptor is a human donor with multiple sclerosis. CDR3 nucleotide sequence: TGTGCCAGTAGTACAAGAACCAGATGGACTGAAGCTTTCTTT. It encodes CASSTRTRWTEAFF.